This T cell receptor (beta chain) was captured by sequencing in a study of control samples from healthy donors and cancer patients. Using immunoSEQ multiplex PCR, the repertoire was profiled, and TCRdb retains in-frame clones only, with some absent. This table has over 150,000 clones, 90% appearing once. Germline CDR1 reads SGHTA; CDR2 reads FQGNSA. V lost 7 bases, J lost 6 bases, and 22 bases lay in between. The CDR3 covers 15 residues. The clonotype was recovered from a woman between 45 and 60 years old in good health. Sequencing was carried out using blood. The genes are TRBV7-2 and TRBJ2-7; TRBD2 is a possible D gene (6 bases). The CDR3 region has the DNA TGTGCCAGCAACGACCTGACTAGTCTAGCAGGCGAGCAGTACTTC. Its translation is CASNDLTSLAGEQYF.